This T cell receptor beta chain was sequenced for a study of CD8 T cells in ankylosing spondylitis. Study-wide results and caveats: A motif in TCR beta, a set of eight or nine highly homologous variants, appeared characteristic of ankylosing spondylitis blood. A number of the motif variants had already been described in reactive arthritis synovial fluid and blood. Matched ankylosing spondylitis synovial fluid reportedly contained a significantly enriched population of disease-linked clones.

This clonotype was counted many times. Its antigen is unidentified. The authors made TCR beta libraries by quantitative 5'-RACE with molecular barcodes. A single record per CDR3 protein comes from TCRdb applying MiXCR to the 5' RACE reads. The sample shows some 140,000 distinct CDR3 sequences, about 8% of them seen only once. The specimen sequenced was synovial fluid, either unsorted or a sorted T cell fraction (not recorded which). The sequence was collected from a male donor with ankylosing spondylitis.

The CDR3 nucleotides are TGTGCCAGCAGCTTAGTGGGCAGCCGCACAGATACGCAGTATTTT. It codes for CASSLVGSRTDTQYF. J is TRBJ2-3 and V is TRBV7-2; D gene uncertain. V was clipped by 1 base and J by 1 base, with 9 bases between them. The CDR3 has 15 amino acids. Germline values: CDR1 SGHTA, CDR2 FQGNSA.